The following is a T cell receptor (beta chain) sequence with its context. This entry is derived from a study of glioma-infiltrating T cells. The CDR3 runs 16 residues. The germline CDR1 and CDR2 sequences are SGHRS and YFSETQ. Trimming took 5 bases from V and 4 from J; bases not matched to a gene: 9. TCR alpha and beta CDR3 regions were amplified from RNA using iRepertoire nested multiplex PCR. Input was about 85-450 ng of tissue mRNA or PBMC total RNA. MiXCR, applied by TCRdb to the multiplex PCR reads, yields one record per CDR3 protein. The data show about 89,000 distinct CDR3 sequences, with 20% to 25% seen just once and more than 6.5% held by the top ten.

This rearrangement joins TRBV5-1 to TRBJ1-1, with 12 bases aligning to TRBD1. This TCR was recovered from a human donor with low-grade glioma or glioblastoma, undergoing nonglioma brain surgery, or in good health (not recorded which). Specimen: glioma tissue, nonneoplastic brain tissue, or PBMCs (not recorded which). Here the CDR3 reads CASRSGTGGRGTEAFF. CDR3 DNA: TGCGCCAGCAGATCCGGGACAGGGGGCCGGGGCACTGAAGCTTTCTTT. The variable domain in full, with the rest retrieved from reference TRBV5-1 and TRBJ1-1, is KAGVTQTPRYLIKTRGQQVTLSCSPISGHRSVSWYQQTPGQGLQFLFEYFSETQRNKGNFPGRFSGRQFSNSRSEMNVSTLELGDSALYLCASRSGTGGRGTEAFFGQGTRLTVV.